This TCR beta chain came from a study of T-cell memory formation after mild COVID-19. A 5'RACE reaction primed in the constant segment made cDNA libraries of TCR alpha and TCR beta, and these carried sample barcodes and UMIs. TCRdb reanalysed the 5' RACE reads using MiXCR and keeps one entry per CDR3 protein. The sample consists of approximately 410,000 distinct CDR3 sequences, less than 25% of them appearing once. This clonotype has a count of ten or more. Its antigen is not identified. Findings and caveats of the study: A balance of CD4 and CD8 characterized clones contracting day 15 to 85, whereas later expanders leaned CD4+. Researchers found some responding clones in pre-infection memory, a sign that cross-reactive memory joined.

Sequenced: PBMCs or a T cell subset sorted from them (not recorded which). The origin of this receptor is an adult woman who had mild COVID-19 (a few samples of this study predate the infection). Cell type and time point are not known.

The CDR3 protein is CSARRGTGDNSPLHF. The CDR3 nucleotides read TGCAGTGCCAGGAGAGGGACAGGCGACAATTCACCCCTCCACTTT. This chain joins TRBV20-1 and TRBJ1-6; TRBD1 matches at 8 bases. CDR1 DFQATT and CDR2 SNEGSKA come from the germline V gene (reference sequence). The CDR3 totals 15 residues. V dropped 6 bases and J dropped 7; count of bases not matched to a gene: 11.